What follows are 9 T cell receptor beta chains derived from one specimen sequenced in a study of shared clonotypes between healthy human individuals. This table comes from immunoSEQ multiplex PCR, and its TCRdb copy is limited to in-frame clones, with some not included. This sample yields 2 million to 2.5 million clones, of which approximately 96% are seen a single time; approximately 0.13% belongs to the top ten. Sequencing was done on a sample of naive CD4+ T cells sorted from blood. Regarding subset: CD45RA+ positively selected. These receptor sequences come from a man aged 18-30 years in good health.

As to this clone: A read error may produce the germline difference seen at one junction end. The CDR3 loop reads CASSPGPSGNYNEQFF. The CDR3 region has the DNA TGTGCTAGCAGCCCCGGGCCTTCCGGAAATTACAATGAGCAGTTCTTC. J is TRBJ2-1 and V is TRBV7-7; no reliable D call. Germline loops: CDR1 SSHAT, CDR2 FNYEAQ (reference sequence). The CDR3 is 16 residues long.

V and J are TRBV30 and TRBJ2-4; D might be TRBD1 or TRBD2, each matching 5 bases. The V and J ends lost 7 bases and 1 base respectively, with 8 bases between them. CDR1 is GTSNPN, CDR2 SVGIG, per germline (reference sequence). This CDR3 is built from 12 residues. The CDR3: CAFREAKNIQYF. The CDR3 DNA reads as TGTGCCTTCAGGGAGGCCAAAAACATTCAGTACTTC.

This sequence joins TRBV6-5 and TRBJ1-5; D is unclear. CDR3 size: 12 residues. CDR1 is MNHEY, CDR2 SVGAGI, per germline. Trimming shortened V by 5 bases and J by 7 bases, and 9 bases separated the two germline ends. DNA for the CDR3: TGTGCCAGCAGTCGCGGACGGCAGCCCCAGCATTTT. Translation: CASSRGRQPQHF.

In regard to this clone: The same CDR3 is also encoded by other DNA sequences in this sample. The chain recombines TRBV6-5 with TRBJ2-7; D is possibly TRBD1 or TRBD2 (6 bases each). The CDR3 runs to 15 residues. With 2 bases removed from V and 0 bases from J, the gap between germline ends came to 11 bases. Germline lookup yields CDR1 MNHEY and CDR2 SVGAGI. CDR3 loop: CASSYRGAGSYEQYF. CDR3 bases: TGTGCCAGCAGTTACAGGGGGGCCGGCTCCTACGAGCAGTACTTC.

The CDR3 nucleotides read TGTGCCAGCAGCCCTCAGCTGGGCTTGGGCACTGAAGCTTTCTTT. It is translated as CASSPQLGLGTEAFF. This chain links TRBV14 with TRBJ1-1; D ambiguous. Germline V lookup: CDR1 SGHDN, CDR2 FVKESK. Trimming stripped 4 bases from V and 4 bases from J, with 16 bases between. This CDR3 has 15 amino acids.

CDR3 DNA: TGTGCCAGCAGTGAAAACAGGGCAGCTTTCTTT. Its translation: CASSENRAAFF. This rearrangement joins TRBV6-1 to TRBJ1-1; TRBD1 might be the D (6 bases). The length of the CDR3 is 11 residues. The V end lost 2 bases, the J end lost 10 bases, and 8 bases lay between the germline ends. Germline V gene sequence: CDR1 MNHNS, CDR2 SASEGT.

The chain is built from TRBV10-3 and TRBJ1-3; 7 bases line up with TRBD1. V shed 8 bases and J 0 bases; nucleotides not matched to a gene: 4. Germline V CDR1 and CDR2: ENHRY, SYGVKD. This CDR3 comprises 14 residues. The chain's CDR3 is CAIGGQDSGNTIYF. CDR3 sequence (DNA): TGTGCCATCGGCGGACAGGACTCTGGAAACACCATATATTTT.

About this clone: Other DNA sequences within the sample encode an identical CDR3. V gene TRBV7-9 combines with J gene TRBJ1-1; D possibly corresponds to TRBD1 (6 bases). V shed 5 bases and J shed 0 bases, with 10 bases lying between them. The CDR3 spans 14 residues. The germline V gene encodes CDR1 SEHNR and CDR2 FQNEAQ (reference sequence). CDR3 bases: TGTGCCAGCAGCCCCCAGGGGATGAACACTGAAGCTTTCTTT. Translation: CASSPQGMNTEAFF. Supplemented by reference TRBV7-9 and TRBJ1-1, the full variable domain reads DTGVSQNPRHKITKRGQNVTFRCDPISEHNRLYWYRQTLGQGPEFLTYFQNEAQLEKSRLLSDRFSAERPKGSFSTLEIQRTEQGDSAMYLCASSPQGMNTEAFFGQGTRLTVV.

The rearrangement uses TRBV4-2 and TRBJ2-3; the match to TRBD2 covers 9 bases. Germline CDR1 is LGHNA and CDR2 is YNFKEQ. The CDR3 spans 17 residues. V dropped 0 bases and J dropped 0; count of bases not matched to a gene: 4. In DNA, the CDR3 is TGTGCCAGCAGCCAAGATGCTAGCGGGACTAGCACAGATACGCAGTATTTT. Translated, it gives CASSQDASGTSTDTQYF.